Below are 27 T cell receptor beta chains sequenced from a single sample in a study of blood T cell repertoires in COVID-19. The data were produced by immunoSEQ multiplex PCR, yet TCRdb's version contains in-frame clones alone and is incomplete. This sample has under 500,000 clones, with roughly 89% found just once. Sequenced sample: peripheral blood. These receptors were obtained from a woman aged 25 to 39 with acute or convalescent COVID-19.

CDR3 protein: CASSPDRGREAFF. CDR3 coding DNA: TGCGCCAGCAGCCCGGACAGGGGGCGGGAAGCTTTCTTT. V gene TRBV5-1 combines with J gene TRBJ1-1; 11 bases map to TRBD1. CDR3 length equals 13 residues. CDR1 is SGHRS and CDR2 is YFSETQ in the germline V gene. J was trimmed by 8 bases and V by 4 bases; bases with no gene match: 4.

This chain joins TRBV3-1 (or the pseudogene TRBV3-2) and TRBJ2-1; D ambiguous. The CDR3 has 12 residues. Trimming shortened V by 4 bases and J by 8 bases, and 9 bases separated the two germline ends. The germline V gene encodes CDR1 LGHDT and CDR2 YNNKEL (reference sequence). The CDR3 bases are TGTGCCAGCAGCCGGAGTGGCGATGAGCAGTTCTTC. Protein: CASSRSGDEQFF.

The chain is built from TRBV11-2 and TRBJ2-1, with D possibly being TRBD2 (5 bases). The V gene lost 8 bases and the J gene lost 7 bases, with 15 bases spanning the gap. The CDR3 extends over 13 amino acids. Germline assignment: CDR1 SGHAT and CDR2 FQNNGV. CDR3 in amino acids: CASRDLGSNEQFF. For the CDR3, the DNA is TGTGCCAGCCGAGACTTGGGGAGTAATGAGCAGTTCTTC. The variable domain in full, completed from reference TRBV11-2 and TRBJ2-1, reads EAGVAQSPRYKIIEKRQSVAFWCNPISGHATLYWYQQILGQGPKLLIQFQNNGVVDDSQLPKDRFSAERLKGVDSTLKIQPAKLEDSAVYLCASRDLGSNEQFFGPGTRLTVL.

The CDR3 here is CSVVGDSNEQYF. The CDR3 nucleotides are TGCAGCGTTGTAGGGGATTCCAACGAGCAGTACTTC. The genes are TRBV29-1 and TRBJ2-7, with a weak D call TRBD1 (5 bases). Per the germline V gene, CDR1 is SQVTM and CDR2 is ANQGSEA. The CDR3 length is 12 residues. Trimming removed 4 bases from V and 5 bases from J, with 12 bases in between.

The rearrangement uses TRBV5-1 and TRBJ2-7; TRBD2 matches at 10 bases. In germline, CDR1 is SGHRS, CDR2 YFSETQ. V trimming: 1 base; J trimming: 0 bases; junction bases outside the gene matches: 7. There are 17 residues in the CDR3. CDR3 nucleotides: TGCGCCAGCAGCTTGTTAGGTAGCGGGGGGTTCTCCTACGAGCAGTACTTC. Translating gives CASSLLGSGGFSYEQYF. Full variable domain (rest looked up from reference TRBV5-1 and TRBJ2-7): KAGVTQTPRYLIKTRGQQVTLSCSPISGHRSVSWYQQTPGQGLQFLFEYFSETQRNKGNFPGRFSGRQFSNSRSEMNVSTLELGDSALYLCASSLLGSGGFSYEQYFGPGTRLTVT.

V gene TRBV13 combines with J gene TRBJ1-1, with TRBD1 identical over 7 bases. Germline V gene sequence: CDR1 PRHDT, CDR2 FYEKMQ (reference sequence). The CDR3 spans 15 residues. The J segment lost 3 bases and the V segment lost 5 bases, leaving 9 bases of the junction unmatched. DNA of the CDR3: TGTGCCAGCAGCGCCCCGGGACAGACGGACACTGAAGCTTTCTTT. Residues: CASSAPGQTDTEAFF.

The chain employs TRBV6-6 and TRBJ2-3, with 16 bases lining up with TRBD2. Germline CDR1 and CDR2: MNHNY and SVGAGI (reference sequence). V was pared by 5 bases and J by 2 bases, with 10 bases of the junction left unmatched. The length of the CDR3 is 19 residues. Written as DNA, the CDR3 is TGTGCCAGCAGTCTTTTCTCCGGGACTAGCGGGGGGGACACAGATACGCAGTATTTT. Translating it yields CASSLFSGTSGGDTDTQYF.

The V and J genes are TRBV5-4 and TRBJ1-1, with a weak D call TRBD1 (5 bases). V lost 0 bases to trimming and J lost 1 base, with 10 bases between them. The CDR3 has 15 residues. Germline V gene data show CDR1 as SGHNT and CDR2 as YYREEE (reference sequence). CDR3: CASSLVGTPNTEAFF. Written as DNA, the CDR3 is TGTGCCAGCAGCTTGGTTGGGACTCCGAACACTGAAGCTTTCTTT.

In DNA, the CDR3 is TGTGCCAGCAGTTTAAACAGAGTCTCCTACGAGCAGTACTTC. It encodes CASSLNRVSYEQYF. The genes are TRBV27 and TRBJ2-7; D gene unclear. The germline V gene has CDR1 MNHEY and CDR2 SMNVEV (reference sequence). V shed 2 bases and J shed 0 bases, with 8 bases lying between them. The CDR3 contains 14 residues.

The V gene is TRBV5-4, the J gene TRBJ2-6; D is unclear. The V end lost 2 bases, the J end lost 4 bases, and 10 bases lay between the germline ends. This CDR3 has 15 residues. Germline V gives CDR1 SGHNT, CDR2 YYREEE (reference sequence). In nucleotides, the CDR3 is TGTGCCAGCAGCTTTCGGGTTGCAGGGGCCAACGTCCTGACTTTC. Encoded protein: CASSFRVAGANVLTF.

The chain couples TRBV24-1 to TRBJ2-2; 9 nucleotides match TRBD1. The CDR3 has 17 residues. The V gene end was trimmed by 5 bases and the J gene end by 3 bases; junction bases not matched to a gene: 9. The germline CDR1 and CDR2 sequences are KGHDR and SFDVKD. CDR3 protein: CATSGFRDREYTGELFF. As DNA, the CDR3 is TGTGCCACCAGTGGTTTCCGGGACAGGGAGTACACCGGGGAGCTGTTTTTT.

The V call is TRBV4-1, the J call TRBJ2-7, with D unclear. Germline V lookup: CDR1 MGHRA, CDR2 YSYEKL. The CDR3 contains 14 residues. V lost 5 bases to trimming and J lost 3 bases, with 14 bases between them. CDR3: CASSAATERYEQYF. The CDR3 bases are TGCGCCAGCAGCGCCGCGACGGAGCGCTACGAGCAGTACTTC.

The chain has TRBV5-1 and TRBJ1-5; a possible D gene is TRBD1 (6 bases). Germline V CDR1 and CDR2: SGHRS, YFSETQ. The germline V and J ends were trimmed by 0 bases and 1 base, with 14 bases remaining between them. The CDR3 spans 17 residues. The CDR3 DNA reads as TGCGCCAGCAGCTTGGATCCCCAGGGGATAAGCAATCAGCCCCAGCATTTT. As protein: CASSLDPQGISNQPQHF.

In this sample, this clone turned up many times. CDR3 sequence: CASTTTAASLTYNEQFF. In DNA, the CDR3 is TGTGCCAGTACTACTACAGCGGCATCCCTAACCTACAATGAGCAGTTCTTC. J is TRBJ2-1 and V is TRBV7-9, with D perhaps matching TRBD2 (5 bases). The length of the CDR3 is 17 residues. V was pared by 9 bases and J by 2 bases, with 23 bases between. Germline CDR1 reads SEHNR; CDR2 reads FQNEAQ (reference sequence).

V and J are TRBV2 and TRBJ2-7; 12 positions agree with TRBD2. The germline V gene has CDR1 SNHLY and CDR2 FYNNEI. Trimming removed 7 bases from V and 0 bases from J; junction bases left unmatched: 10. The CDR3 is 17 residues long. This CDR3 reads CASNPTSGGHLSYEQYF. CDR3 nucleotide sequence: TGTGCCAGCAACCCTACTAGCGGGGGGCACCTCTCCTACGAGCAGTACTTC.

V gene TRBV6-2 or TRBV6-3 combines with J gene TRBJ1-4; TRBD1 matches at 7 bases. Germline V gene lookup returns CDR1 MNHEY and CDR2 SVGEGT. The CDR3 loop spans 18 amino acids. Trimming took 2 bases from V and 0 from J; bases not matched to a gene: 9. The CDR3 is CASSYPGVGTATNEKLFF. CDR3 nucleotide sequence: TGTGCCAGCAGTTACCCTGGTGTGGGGACAGCAACTAATGAAAAACTGTTTTTT.

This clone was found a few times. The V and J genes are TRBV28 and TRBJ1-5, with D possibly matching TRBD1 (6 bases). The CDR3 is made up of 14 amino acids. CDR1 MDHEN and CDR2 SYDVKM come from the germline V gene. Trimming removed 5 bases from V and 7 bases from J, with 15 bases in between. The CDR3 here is CASSPRGWGQPQHF. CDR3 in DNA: TGTGCCAGCAGTCCCAGGGGTTGGGGCCAGCCCCAGCATTTT.

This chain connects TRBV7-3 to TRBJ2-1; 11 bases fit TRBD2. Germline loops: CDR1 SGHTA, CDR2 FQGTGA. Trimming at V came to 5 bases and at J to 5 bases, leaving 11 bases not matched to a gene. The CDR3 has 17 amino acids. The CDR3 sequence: CASSQPRVAGGNNEQFF. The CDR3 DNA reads TGTGCCAGCAGCCAACCCCGGGTAGCGGGGGGGAACAATGAGCAGTTCTTC.

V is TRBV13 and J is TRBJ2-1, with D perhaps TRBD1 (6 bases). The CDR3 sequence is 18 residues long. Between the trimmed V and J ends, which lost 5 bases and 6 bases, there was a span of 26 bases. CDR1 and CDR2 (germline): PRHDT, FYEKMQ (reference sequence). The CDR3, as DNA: TGTGCCAGCAGCCCATCCCCCGCAACGGGACACCACCCCAATGAGCAGTTCTTC. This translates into CASSPSPATGHHPNEQFF.

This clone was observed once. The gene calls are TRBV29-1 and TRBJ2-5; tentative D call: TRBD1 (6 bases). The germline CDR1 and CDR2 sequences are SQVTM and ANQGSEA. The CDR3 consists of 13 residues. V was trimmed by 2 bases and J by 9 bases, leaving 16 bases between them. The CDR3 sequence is CSVEQGMVSAQYF. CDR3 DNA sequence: TGCAGCGTTGAACAGGGGATGGTTTCCGCCCAGTACTTC.

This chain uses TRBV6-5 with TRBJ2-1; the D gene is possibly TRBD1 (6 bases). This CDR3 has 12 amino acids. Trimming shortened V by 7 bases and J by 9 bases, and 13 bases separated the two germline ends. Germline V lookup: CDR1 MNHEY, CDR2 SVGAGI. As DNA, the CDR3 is TGTGCCAGCACTAAGGGGGTCGGTGAGCAGTTCTTC. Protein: CASTKGVGEQFF.

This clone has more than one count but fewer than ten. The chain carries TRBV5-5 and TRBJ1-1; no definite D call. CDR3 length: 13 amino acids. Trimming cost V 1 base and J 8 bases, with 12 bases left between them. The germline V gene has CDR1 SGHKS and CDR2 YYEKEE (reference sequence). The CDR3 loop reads CASSLIRTREAFF. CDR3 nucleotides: TGTGCCAGCAGCTTGATCAGGACTCGGGAAGCTTTCTTT.

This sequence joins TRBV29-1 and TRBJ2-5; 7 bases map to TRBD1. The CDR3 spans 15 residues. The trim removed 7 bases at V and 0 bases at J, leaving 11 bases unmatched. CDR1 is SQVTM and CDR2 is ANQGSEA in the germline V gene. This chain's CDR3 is CSGTEGQYYQETQYF. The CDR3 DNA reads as TGCAGCGGAACAGAGGGACAGTATTACCAAGAGACCCAGTACTTC.

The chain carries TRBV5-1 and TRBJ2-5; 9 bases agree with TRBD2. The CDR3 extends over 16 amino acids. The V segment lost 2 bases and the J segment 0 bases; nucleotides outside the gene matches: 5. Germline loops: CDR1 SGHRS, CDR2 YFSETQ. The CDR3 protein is CASSLTAGGYQETQYF. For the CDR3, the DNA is TGCGCCAGCAGCTTAACCGCGGGGGGGTACCAAGAGACCCAGTACTTC.

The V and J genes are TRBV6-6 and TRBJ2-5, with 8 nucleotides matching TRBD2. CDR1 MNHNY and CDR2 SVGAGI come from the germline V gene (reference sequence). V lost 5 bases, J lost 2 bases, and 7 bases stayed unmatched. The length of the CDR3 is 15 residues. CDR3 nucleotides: TGTGCCAGCAGTCTCCCCTTAGCGGGGCAAGAGACCCAGTACTTC. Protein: CASSLPLAGQETQYF.

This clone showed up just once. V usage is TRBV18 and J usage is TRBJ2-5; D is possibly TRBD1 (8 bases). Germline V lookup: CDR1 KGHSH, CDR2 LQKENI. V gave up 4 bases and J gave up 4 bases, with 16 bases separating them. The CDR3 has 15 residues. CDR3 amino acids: CASSRRTGRGETQYF. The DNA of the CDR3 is TGTGCCAGCTCACGGCGGACAGGGAGGGGAGAGACCCAGTACTTC. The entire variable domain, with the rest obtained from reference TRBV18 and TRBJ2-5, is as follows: NAGVMQNPRHLVRRRGQEARLRCSPMKGHSHVYWYRQLPEEGLKFMVYLQKENIIDESGMPKERFSAEFPKEGPSILRIQQVVRGDSAAYFCASSRRTGRGETQYFGPGTRLLVL.

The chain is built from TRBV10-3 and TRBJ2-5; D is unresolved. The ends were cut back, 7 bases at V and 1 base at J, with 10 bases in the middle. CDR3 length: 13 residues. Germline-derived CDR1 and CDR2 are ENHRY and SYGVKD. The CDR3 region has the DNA TGTGCCATCAAAAGTACGGGCCAAGAGACCCAGTACTTC. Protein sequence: CAIKSTGQETQYF.